The rows below give T cell receptor beta chains drawn from one sample of a study of blood T cell repertoires in COVID-19. Profiled with immunoSEQ multiplex PCR; TCRdb holds only in-frame clones, not every one. The sample consists of 250,000 to 300,000 clones, under 90% of them appearing once. Material for sequencing was PBMCs or T cells enriched from blood (not recorded which). These receptors came from a man aged 25-45 years with acute COVID-19. The CDR3 runs from the conserved cysteine through the conserved F or W. D genes are given only for firm matches. Rows give clone size only sometimes, using once, few, many, or a class for an expanded clone.

>NA|TRBD1|TRBV6-2/TRBV6-3|TRBJ2-3
TGTGCCAGCAGTTACGGATTAATCCGGGACAGGGGGCAGACAGATACGCAGTATTTT
CASSYGLIRDRGQTDTQYF
>NA|NA|TRBV5-1|TRBJ1-1
TGCGCCAGCAGTTTACGTCAGGGGAGCCCTGAAGCTTTCTTT
CASSLRQGSPEAFF
>NA|NA|TRBV3-1/TRBV3-2|TRBJ2-5
TGTGCCAGCAGCCAAGGAGAGCGAGAGACCCAGTACTTC
CASSQGERETQYF
>NA|TRBD2|TRBV7-3|TRBJ2-3
TGTGCCAGCAGCAGGACTAGCGGCACAGATACGCAGTATTTT
CASSRTSGTDTQYF
>NA|NA|TRBV28|TRBJ1-5
TGTGCCAGCAGTCCAAATATAGCGGTCAATCAGCCCCAGCATTTT
CASSPNIAVNQPQHF
>NA|TRBD1|TRBV6-2/TRBV6-3|TRBJ1-1
TGTGCCAGCAGTTCCTCCCAGGGGGCAGGGAATGAAGCTTTCTTT
CASSSSQGAGNEAFF
>NA|NA|TRBV24-1|TRBJ2-2
TGTGCCACCAAAGATGGGAGCGCGAACACCGGGGAGCTGTTTTTT
CATKDGSANTGELFF
>NA|TRBD2|TRBV5-4|TRBJ2-1
TGTGCCAGCAGCTTGGGCCTAGCGGGAGTCATGTACAATGAGCAGTTCTTC
CASSLGLAGVMYNEQFF
>NA|NA|TRBV27|TRBJ1-5
TGTGCCAGCAATCCCTTCGGGCGGGGAAGCCAGCCCCAGCATTTT
CASNPFGRGSQPQHF
>once|NA|TRBV5-6|TRBJ2-1
TGTGCCAGCAGCTTCAGGGTACTCGGGACTGAAGATGAGCAGTTCTTC
CASSFRVLGTEDEQFF
>once|NA|TRBV7-2|TRBJ2-1
TGTGCCAGCAGCGAAGACAGGACCTGGGTTCTCGAGCAGTTCTTC
CASSEDRTWVLEQFF
>NA|NA|TRBV3-1/TRBV3-2|TRBJ1-5
TGTGCCAGCTCTCCCAGGGGCTGGGGACAGCCCCAGCATTTT
CASSPRGWGQPQHF
>NA|NA|TRBV20-1|TRBJ1-2
TGCAGTGCTCGTAACTATGGCTACACCTTC
CSARNYGYTF
>NA|TRBD2|TRBV19|TRBJ2-1
TGTGCCAGCACCCTAGCGGGAGGGACGAATGAGCAGTTCTTC
CASTLAGGTNEQFF
>NA|TRBD1|TRBV27|TRBJ1-5
TGTGCCAGCAGTTTACAGGGGGCGAGTCAGCCCCAGCATTTT
CASSLQGASQPQHF
>NA|TRBD1|TRBV5-8|TRBJ2-2
TGTGCCAGCAGCTCCCGGGACAGGGGAACCGGGGAGCTGTTTTTT
CASSSRDRGTGELFF
>NA|TRBD1|TRBV12-3/TRBV12-4|TRBJ1-2
TGTGCCAGCAGTGGACAGGGGGCGATCGGCTACACCTTC
CASSGQGAIGYTF
>NA|TRBD1|TRBV6-5|TRBJ1-2
TGTGCCAGCAGGGACAGGGGTCAGGGCTACACCTTC
CASRDRGQGYTF
>NA|NA|TRBV19|TRBJ1-2
TGTGCCAGTAGTAGATCGGAGGCGTATGGCTACACCTTC
CASSRSEAYGYTF
>NA|TRBD1|TRBV7-2|TRBJ1-6
TGTGCCAGCAGCCCGAGCAGGGGGAATTCACCCCTCCACTTT
CASSPSRGNSPLHF
>NA|TRBD1|TRBV29-1|TRBJ2-1
TGCAGCGTCCGAGGGGACAGGGGCGATGAGCAGTTCTTC
CSVRGDRGDEQFF
>NA|TRBD2|TRBV6-5|TRBJ2-4
TGTGCCAGCAGTTACGCGGGAGCGCCTGAAAACATTCAGTACTTC
CASSYAGAPENIQYF
>NA|TRBD1|TRBV10-1|TRBJ1-1
TGCGCCAGCAGCAACACAGGGGGCTTAGGCACTGAAGCTTTCTTT
CASSNTGGLGTEAFF
>NA|NA|TRBV4-1|TRBJ1-1
TGCGCCAGCAGCCGCCAGGGAGGGCAGGGCACTGAAGCTTTCTTT
CASSRQGGQGTEAFF
>NA|TRBD1|TRBV6-1|TRBJ1-4
TGTGCCAGCAGTGAGTTACGACGGACAGGGGAACTGTTTTTT
CASSELRRTGELFF
>NA|NA|TRBV18|TRBJ2-5
TGTGCCAGCTCACTACCCCCAGGCCAAGAGACCCAGTACTTC
CASSLPPGQETQYF
>NA|NA|TRBV19|TRBJ2-5
TGTGCCAGTAGTAGACTACCAGGGAGGGAGACCCAGTACTTC
CASSRLPGRETQYF
>NA|TRBD1|TRBV18|TRBJ1-5
TGTGCCAGCTCACCGGGGACAGGGGGCTCTGAGCCCCAGCATTTT
CASSPGTGGSEPQHF
>NA|NA|TRBV6-2/TRBV6-3|TRBJ1-1
TGTGCCAGCAGTTACCTGGGCCCCAGGACTTCTGAAGCTTTCTTT
CASSYLGPRTSEAFF
>NA|TRBD1|TRBV15|TRBJ1-4
TGTGCCACCAGAGTTGAGGGACAGGGGATTGAAAAACTGTTTTTT
CATRVEGQGIEKLFF
>NA|TRBD2|TRBV19|TRBJ2-3
TGTGCCAGTAGTAGCGGGAGGGCCTCAGATACGCAGTATTTT
CASSSGRASDTQYF
>NA|NA|TRBV5-4|TRBJ1-1
TGTGCCAGCAGCTTGGACAGGTCATCGGCTTTCTTT
CASSLDRSSAFF
>NA|NA|TRBV4-3|TRBJ2-3
TGCGCCAGCAGCCAAGAGCTAGCGCCCTCCTCATGGACAGATACGCAGTATTTT
CASSQELAPSSWTDTQYF